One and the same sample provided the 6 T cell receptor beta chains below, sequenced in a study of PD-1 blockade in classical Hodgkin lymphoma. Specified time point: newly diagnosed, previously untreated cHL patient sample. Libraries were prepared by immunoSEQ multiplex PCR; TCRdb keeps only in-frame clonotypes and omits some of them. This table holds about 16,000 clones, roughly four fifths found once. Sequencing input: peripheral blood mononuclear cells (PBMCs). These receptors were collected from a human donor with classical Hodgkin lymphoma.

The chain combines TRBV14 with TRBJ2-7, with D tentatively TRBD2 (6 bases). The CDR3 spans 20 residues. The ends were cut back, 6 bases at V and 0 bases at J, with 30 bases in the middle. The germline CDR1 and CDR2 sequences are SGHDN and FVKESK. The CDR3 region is CASSPLTSGTADYPSYEQYF. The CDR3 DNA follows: TGTGCCAGCAGTCCACTCACCTCGGGGACTGCCGATTACCCCTCCTACGAGCAGTACTTC.

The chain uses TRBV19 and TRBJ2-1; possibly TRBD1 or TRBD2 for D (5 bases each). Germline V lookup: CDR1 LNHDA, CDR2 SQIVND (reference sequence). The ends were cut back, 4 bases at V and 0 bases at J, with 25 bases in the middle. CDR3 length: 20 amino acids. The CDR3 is CASSRGATGRFKDSYNEQFF. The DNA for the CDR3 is TGTGCCAGTAGTAGAGGAGCGACGGGGCGGTTTAAGGACTCCTACAATGAGCAGTTCTTC.

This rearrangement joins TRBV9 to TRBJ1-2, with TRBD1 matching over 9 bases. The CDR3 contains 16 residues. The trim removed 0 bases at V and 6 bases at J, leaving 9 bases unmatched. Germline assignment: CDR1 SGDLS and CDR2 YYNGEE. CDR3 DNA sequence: TGTGCCAGCAGCGTAGGTCCACAGGGGGCGGGGGATGGCTACACCTTC. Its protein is CASSVGPQGAGDGYTF.

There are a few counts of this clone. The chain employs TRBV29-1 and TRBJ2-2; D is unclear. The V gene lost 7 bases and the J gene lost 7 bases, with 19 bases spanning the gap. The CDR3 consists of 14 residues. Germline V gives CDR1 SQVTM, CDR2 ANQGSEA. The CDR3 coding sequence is TGCAGCGCTTGGGCTGGTCCGGGCGGCGGGGAGCTGTTTTTT. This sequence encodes CSAWAGPGGGELFF.

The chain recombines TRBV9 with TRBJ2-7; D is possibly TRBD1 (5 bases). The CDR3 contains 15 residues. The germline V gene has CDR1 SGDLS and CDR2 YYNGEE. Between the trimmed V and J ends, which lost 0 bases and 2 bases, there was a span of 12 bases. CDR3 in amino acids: CASSVDYRPPYEQYF. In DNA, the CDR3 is TGTGCCAGCAGCGTAGACTACAGGCCTCCCTACGAGCAGTACTTC. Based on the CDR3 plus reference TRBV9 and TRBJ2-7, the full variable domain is DSGVTQTPKHLITATGQRVTLRCSPRSGDLSVYWYQQSLDQGLQFLIQYYNGEERAKGNILERFSAQQFPDLHSELNLSSLELGDSALYFCASSVDYRPPYEQYFGPGTRLTVT.

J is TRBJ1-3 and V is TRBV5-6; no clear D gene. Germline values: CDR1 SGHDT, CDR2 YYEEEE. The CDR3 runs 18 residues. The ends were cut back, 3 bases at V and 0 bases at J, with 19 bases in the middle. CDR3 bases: TGTGCCAGCAGCTCTGTAGGCGGCTGGGTAGACTCTGGAAACACCATATATTTT. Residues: CASSSVGGWVDSGNTIYF.